A selection of T cell receptor beta chains follows, all from one sample in a study of blood T cell repertoires in COVID-19. Using immunoSEQ multiplex PCR, the repertoire was profiled, and TCRdb retains in-frame clones only, with some absent. Of approximately 270,000 clones listed, 80% to 85% are singletons. The sequencing sample was made of peripheral blood. These receptors came from a person between 65 and 79 years old with COVID-19, enrolled during active disease. Both conserved end residues are part of each CDR3. D genes are given only for firm matches.

TRBV6-1,TRBD1,CASSDRQGSSYNSPLHF
TRBV5-4,-,CASSLGAASDTQYF
TRBV9,-,CASSPTLSNNYEEQYF
TRBV6-2/TRBV6-3,-,CASSPNLLSTDTQYF
TRBV5-1,-,CASSLANYEQYF
TRBV25-1,-,CASSRQLGEKLFF
TRBV5-8,TRBD2,CASSATSGPSGLF
TRBV11-2,-,CASSLDQGGYSYNEQFF
TRBV7-8,TRBD1,CASSPRTGGTGELFF
TRBV20-1,TRBD2,CSASLPLAGGNEQFF
TRBV7-3,-,CASSPRVRSEQFF
TRBV6-4,TRBD2,CASRDGTSGVYEQYF
TRBV5-1,-,CASSRGTGQETQYF
TRBV28,TRBD1,CASRPDRGLDTQYF
TRBV6-2/TRBV6-3,TRBD1,CASSPHRGRQPQHF
TRBV29-1,-,CSAKKGQGREQYF
TRBV7-2,TRBD1,CASSPPGQRGNTIYF
TRBV21-1,-,CASIYRGFGNTIYF
TRBV5-1,-,CASSWQDIRTDTQYF
TRBV28,-,CASSFSDRSYEQYF
TRBV6-5,TRBD2,CASSYGGDNYNEQFF
TRBV9,-,CASSLRPHDGADTEAFF
TRBV3-1/TRBV3-2,-,CASSPVGNTIYF
TRBV5-1,TRBD1,CASSPRPDRAGIQYF
TRBV9,TRBD2,CASSVGGGGPGELFF
TRBV7-2,TRBD2,CASSSSRGRGGSYEQFF
TRBV4-1,-,CASSQVAGSDYGYTF
TRBV13,-,CASSLGQLNTEAFF
TRBV28,TRBD2,CASKRTSGPYEQYF
TRBV2,TRBD1,CASRVPGQGASNYGYTF
TRBV24-1,TRBD2,CATAGTSGNTGELFF